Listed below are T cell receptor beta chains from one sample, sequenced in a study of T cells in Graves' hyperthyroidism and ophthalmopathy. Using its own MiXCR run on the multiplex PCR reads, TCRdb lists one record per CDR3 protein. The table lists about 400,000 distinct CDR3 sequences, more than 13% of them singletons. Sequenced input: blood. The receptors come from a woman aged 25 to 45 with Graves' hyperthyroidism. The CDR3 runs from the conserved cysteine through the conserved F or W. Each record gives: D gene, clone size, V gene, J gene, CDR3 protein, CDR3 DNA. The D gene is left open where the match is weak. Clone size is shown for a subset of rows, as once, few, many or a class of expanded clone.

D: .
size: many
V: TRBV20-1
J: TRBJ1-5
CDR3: CSAREGGNQPQHF
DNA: TGCAGTGCTAGAGAGGGGGGGAATCAGCCCCAGCATTTT

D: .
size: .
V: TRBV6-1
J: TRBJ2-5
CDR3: CASSSWGEETQYF
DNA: TGTGCCAGCAGTTCGTGGGGAGAGGAGACCCAGTACTTC

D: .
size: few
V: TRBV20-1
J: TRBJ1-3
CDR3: CSAPGDSGNTIYF
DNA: TGCAGTGCTCCAGGGGACTCTGGAAACACCATATATTTT

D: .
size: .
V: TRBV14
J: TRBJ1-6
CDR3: CASSQGPWSPLHF
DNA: TGTGCCAGCAGCCAAGGCCCCTGGTCACCCCTCCACTTT

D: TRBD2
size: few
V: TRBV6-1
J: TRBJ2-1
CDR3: CASSVIPTSPYNEQFF
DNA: TGTGCCAGCAGTGTGATTCCGACTAGCCCCTACAATGAGCAGTTCTTC

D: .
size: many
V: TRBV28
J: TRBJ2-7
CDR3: CASSSASYEQYF
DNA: TGTGCCAGCAGTTCCGCCAGCTACGAGCAGTACTTC

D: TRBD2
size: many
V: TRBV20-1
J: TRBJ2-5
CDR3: CSARSELAGRQETQYF
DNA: TGCAGTGCTAGATCTGAGCTAGCGGGGAGGCAGGAGACCCAGTACTTC

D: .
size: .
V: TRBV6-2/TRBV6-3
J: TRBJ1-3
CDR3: CASISGGTSSGNTIYF
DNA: TGTGCCAGCATCTCCGGCGGGACGAGCTCTGGAAACACCATATATTTT

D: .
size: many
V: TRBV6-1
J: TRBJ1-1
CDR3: CASSVDGVTEAFF
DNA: TGTGCCAGCAGTGTCGACGGGGTGACTGAAGCTTTCTTT

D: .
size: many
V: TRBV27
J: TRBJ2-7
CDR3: CASSMGARSSYEQYF
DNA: TGTGCCAGCAGCATGGGGGCTAGAAGCTCCTACGAGCAGTACTTC

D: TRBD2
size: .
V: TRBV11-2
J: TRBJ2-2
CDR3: CTSSLFSGRAGGELFF
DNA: TGTACCAGCAGCTTATTTAGCGGGAGGGCCGGTGGGGAGCTGTTTTTT

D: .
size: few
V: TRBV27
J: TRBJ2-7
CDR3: CASSLLARGGEQYF
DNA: TGTGCCAGCAGTTTATTAGCCAGGGGAGGCGAGCAGTACTTC

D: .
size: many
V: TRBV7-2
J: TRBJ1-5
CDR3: CASSLAQEADQPQHF
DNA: TGTGCCAGCAGCTTAGCGCAGGAGGCGGATCAGCCCCAGCATTTT

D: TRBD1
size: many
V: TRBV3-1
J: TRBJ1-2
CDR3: CASSPGTGLPPTF
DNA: TGTGCCAGCAGCCCTGGGACAGGGCTCCCCCCCACCTTC

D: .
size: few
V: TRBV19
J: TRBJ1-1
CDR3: CASSIKAMVDTEAFF
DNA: TGTGCCAGTAGTATAAAAGCCATGGTGGACACTGAAGCTTTCTTT

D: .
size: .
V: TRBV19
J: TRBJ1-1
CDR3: CASRWYTEAFF
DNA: TGTGCCAGTAGATGGTACACTGAAGCTTTCTTT

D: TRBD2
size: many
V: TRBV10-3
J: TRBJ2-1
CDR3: CAIRTGTISYNEQFF
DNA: TGTGCCATCAGAACCGGGACTATTTCCTACAATGAGCAGTTCTTC

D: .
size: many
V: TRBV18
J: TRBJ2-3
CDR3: CASSPPNRTSTDTQYF
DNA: TGTGCCAGCTCACCACCGAACAGGACAAGCACAGATACGCAGTATTTT

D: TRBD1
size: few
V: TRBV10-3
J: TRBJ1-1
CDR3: CAIRDRETEAFF
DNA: TGTGCCATCAGGGACAGGGAAACTGAAGCTTTCTTT

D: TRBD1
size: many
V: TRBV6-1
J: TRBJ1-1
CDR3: CASSSAGGIDGTEAFF
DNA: TGTGCCAGCAGTTCTGCAGGGGGAATTGACGGCACTGAAGCTTTCTTT

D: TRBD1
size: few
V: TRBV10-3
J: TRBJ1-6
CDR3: CAISESVRQGGNSPLHF
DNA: TGTGCCATCAGTGAGTCGGTCCGACAGGGCGGGAATTCACCCCTCCACTTT

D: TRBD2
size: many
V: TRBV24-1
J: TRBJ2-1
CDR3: CATSVWTSGGASSYNEQFF
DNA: TGTGCCACCAGTGTCTGGACTAGCGGGGGCGCCAGCTCCTACAATGAGCAGTTCTTC

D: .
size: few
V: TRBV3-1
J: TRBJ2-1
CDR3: CASSQEAPSLGYNEQFF
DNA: TGTGCCAGCAGCCAAGAGGCCCCATCCCTTGGGTACAATGAGCAGTTCTTC

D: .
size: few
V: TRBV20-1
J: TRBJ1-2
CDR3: CSAPDRGYGYTF
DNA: TGCAGTGCCCCGGACAGAGGCTATGGCTACACCTTC

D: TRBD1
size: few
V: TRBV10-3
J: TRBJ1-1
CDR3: CAISSTGQATEAFF
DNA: TGTGCCATCAGTTCGACAGGGCAGGCCACTGAAGCTTTCTTT

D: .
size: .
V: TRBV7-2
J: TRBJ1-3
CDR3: CASSPRPGRDTIYF
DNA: TGTGCCAGCAGCCCCAGGCCCGGCAGAGACACCATATATTTT

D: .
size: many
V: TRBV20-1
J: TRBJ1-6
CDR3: CGATTRRGSSPLHF
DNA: TGCGGAGCGACGACACGCAGAGGGAGTTCACCCCTCCACTTT

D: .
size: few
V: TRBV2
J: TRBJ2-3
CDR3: CASSRGVSGDTQYF
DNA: TGTGCCAGCTCTAGGGGGGTCTCTGGAGATACGCAGTATTTT

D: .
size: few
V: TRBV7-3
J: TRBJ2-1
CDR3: CASSLMAGTYNEQFF
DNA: TGTGCCAGCAGCTTAATGGCAGGGACCTACAATGAGCAGTTCTTC

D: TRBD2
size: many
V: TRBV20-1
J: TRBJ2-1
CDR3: CSARGLAGDVNEQFF
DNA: TGCAGTGCTAGAGGACTAGCGGGAGATGTCAATGAGCAGTTCTTC

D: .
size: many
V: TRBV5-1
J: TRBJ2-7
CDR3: CASSLAPGFYEQYF
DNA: TGCGCCAGCAGCTTGGCGCCAGGGTTCTACGAGCAGTACTTC

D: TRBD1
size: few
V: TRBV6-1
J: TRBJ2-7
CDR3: CAGQGLEAYEQYF
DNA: TGTGCCGGACAGGGACTTGAGGCCTACGAGCAGTACTTC

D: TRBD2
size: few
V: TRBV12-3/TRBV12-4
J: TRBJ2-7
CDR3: CASRGPGTSSYEQYF
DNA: TGTGCCAGCAGGGGGCCCGGGACTAGCTCCTACGAGCAGTACTTC

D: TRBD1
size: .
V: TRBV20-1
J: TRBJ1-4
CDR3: CSARAETGGSEKLFF
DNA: TGCAGTGCTAGAGCGGAAACAGGGGGTAGTGAAAAACTGTTTTTT

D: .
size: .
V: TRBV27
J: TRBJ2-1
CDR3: CASEGGAKGYNEQFF
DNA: TGTGCCAGCGAGGGCGGGGCTAAAGGCTACAATGAGCAGTTCTTC

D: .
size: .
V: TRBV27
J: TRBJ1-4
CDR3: CASSLWGGSNEKLFF
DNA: TGTGCCAGCAGTTTATGGGGCGGAAGTAATGAAAAACTGTTTTTT

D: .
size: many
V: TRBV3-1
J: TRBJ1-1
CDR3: CASSQERAVSFF
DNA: TGTGCCAGCAGCCAAGAACGGGCCGTTAGTTTCTTT

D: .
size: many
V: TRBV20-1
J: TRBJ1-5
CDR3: CSANHRAVDQPQHF
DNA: TGCAGTGCTAATCACAGGGCTGTCGATCAGCCCCAGCATTTT

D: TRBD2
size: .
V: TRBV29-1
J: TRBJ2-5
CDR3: CSVETLIGEGFRETQYF
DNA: TGCAGCGTTGAAACCTTGATCGGGGAGGGGTTTAGGGAGACCCAGTACTTC

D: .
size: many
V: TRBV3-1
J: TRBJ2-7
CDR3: CASSQDPPPDYEQYF
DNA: TGTGCCAGCAGCCAAGATCCCCCCCCAGACTACGAGCAGTACTTC

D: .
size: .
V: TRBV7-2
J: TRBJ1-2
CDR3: CASSLGGGLNYGYTF
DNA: TGTGCCAGCAGCTTAGGGGGCGGGTTGAACTATGGCTACACCTTC

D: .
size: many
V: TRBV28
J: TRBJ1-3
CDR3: CASISGDGNTIYF
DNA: TGTGCCAGCATTTCAGGGGATGGAAACACCATATATTTT

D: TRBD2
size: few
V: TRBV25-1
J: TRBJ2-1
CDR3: CASSDPPGLAPDNEQFF
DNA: TGTGCCAGCAGTGATCCTCCGGGACTAGCGCCAGACAATGAGCAGTTCTTC

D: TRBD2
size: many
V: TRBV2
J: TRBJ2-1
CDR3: CASSEGGRAVVDEQFF
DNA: TGTGCCAGCAGTGAAGGTGGGAGGGCCGTGGTAGATGAGCAGTTCTTC

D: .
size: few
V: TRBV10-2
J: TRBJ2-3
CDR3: CASSESDVSSTDTQYF
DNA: TGCGCCAGCAGTGAGTCTGACGTTTCTAGCACAGATACGCAGTATTTT

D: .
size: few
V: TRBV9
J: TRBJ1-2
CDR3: CASSVATWGYGYTF
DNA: TGTGCCAGCAGCGTAGCTACCTGGGGATATGGCTACACCTTC

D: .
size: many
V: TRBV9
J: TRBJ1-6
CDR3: CASSAGVATYNSPLHF
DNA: TGTGCCAGCAGCGCAGGGGTGGCCACCTATAATTCACCCCTCCACTTT

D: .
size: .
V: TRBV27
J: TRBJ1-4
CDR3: CASSMGVSYNEKLFF
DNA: TGTGCCAGCAGTATGGGGGTGTCATATAATGAAAAACTGTTTTTT